These 12 T cell receptor beta chains originate from one sample sequenced in a study of shared clonotypes between healthy human individuals. Assay used: immunoSEQ multiplex PCR; TCRdb lists only in-frame clones, some missing. The sample includes about 960,000 clones, 60% to 85% of them seen just once. The specimen sequenced was memory CD4+ T cells sorted from blood. Subset denoted: CD45RA-negative fraction. The receptors come from a man in his late teens or twenties in good health.

This chain uses TRBV7-2 with TRBJ2-3; maybe TRBD2 (7 bases). V shed 5 bases and J shed 5 bases, with 20 bases lying between them. CDR1 is SGHTA and CDR2 is FQGNSA in the germline V gene. CDR3 length: 16 amino acids. The CDR3 DNA sequence: TGTGCCAGCAGCCCCGGGAACGCGGGGGCTAGAGATACGCAGTATTTT. Protein: CASSPGNAGARDTQYF.

This chain uses TRBV5-1 with TRBJ2-7; no firm D call. V lost 5 bases to trimming and J lost 0 bases, with 6 bases between them. In germline, CDR1 is SGHRS, CDR2 YFSETQ. CDR3 length: 12 residues. CDR3 in DNA: TGCGCCAGCAGGGGCAGCTCCTACGAGCAGTACTTC. This gives the protein CASRGSSYEQYF.

The J gene is TRBJ2-1, the V gene TRBV7-9; TRBD2 aligns across 8 bases. V shed 5 bases, J shed 8 bases, and the junction held 11 bases outside the gene matches. CDR3 length: 15 residues. Looked up from germline, CDR1 is SEHNR and CDR2 is FQNEAQ (reference sequence). This chain's CDR3 is CASSIRLAREDEQFF. CDR3 DNA sequence: TGTGCCAGCAGCATAAGACTAGCGAGGGAGGATGAGCAGTTCTTC.

This chain connects TRBV7-3 to TRBJ2-2; D tentatively fits TRBD1 or TRBD2 (5 bases each). This CDR3 is built from 16 residues. V was trimmed by 6 bases and J by 4 bases, leaving 18 bases between them. Germline V gene lookup returns CDR1 SGHTA and CDR2 FQGTGA. DNA for the CDR3: TGTGCCAGCAGTCCTGGACACAACGCGGGCACCGGGGAGCTGTTTTTT. Translated: CASSPGHNAGTGELFF.

This rearrangement joins TRBV30 to TRBJ1-1; tentatively, D is TRBD1 (6 bases). Germline loops: CDR1 GTSNPN, CDR2 SVGIG (reference sequence). CDR3 length equals 17 residues. Trimming left V 4 bases short and J 0 bases short, with 21 bases between. The CDR3 here is CAWTPKGGRGLNTEAFF. The CDR3 DNA is TGTGCCTGGACCCCCAAGGGGGGCAGGGGCTTGAACACTGAAGCTTTCTTT.

The chain links TRBV7-2 to TRBJ2-7; either TRBD1 or TRBD2 may fit D (6 bases each). Germline CDR1 and CDR2: SGHTA and FQGNSA. The CDR3 is 15 amino acids. The V and J ends lost 5 bases and 6 bases respectively, with 20 bases between them. This CDR3 reads CASSLLGAGKVEQYF. The CDR3 DNA reads as TGTGCCAGCAGCCTCCTGGGGGCGGGAAAGGTCGAGCAGTACTTC.

The sample holds many counts of this clone. V and J are TRBV6-6 and TRBJ1-3; D is undetermined. The CDR3 has 14 residues. Germline-derived CDR1 and CDR2 are MNHNY and SVGAGI (reference sequence). The V end lost 7 bases, the J end lost 0 bases, and 10 bases lay between the germline ends. CDR3 region: CASTPGPSGNTIYF. The CDR3 bases are TGTGCCAGCACTCCGGGCCCCTCTGGAAACACCATATATTTT.

The V call is TRBV11-2, the J call TRBJ2-1; 7 bases map to TRBD1. Germline V lookup: CDR1 SGHAT, CDR2 FQNNGV. Trimming cost V 4 bases and J 13 bases; bases outside gene matches: 13. This CDR3 contains 14 residues. CDR3 coding DNA: TGTGCCAGCAGCTCCATGGAGGTGAGGGACAGTCAGTTCTTC. This encodes CASSSMEVRDSQFF.

The chain recombines TRBV28 with TRBJ1-1; 10 bases fit TRBD1. The CDR3 contains 14 residues. The ends lost 6 bases at V and 4 bases at J; junction bases unmatched: 5. Germline V gives CDR1 MDHEN, CDR2 SYDVKM. For the CDR3, the DNA is TGTGCCAGCAGACCGACAGGGGGCGGCACTGAAGCTTTCTTT. Protein product: CASRPTGGGTEAFF.

V gene TRBV18 combines with J gene TRBJ2-4, with no clear D. With 0 bases removed from V and 5 bases from J, the gap between germline ends came to 5 bases. Germline V gene lookup returns CDR1 KGHSH and CDR2 LQKENI. The CDR3 is 13 amino acids. The DNA of the CDR3 is TGTGCCAGCTCACCACCTTGGGAAAACATTCAGTACTTC. Translated, it gives CASSPPWENIQYF. Full variable domain (missing parts from reference TRBV18 and TRBJ2-4): NAGVMQNPRHLVRRRGQEARLRCSPMKGHSHVYWYRQLPEEGLKFMVYLQKENIIDESGMPKERFSAEFPKEGPSILRIQQVVRGDSAAYFCASSPPWENIQYFGAGTRLSVL.

This chain joins TRBV6-6 and TRBJ2-3; a possible D gene is TRBD2 (5 bases). Germline CDR1 reads MNHNY; CDR2 reads SVGAGI (reference sequence). The CDR3 length is 16 residues. Trimming left V 7 bases short and J 0 bases short, with 17 bases between. DNA of the CDR3: TGTGCCAGCACCATGACCCTAGCTCCTAGCACAGATACGCAGTATTTT. Protein sequence: CASTMTLAPSTDTQYF.

The V and J genes are TRBV6-5 and TRBJ2-7, with TRBD1 matching over 7 bases. Germline V lookup: CDR1 MNHEY, CDR2 SVGAGI. The junction had 6 bases not matched to a gene; V was cut back by 2 bases and J by 2 bases. CDR3 length: 15 amino acids. CDR3 bases: TGTGCCAGCAGTTACGGACAGGCCGGTACCTACGAGCAGTACTTC. Protein product: CASSYGQAGTYEQYF.